The clone carrying this TCR beta chain was observed a single time. This CDR3 has 14 residues. The germline V gene has CDR1 SGHDN and CDR2 FVKESK. V was clipped by 2 bases and J by 3 bases, with 10 bases between them. These data are taken from a study of T cell changes during pregnancy in multiple sclerosis. TCRdb keeps only in-frame clones here, not all; method: immunoSEQ multiplex PCR. The sample includes 90,000 to 95,000 clones, about 93% seen only once; the top ten take 3.5% to 4.5%. This clonotype was obtained from a female donor with multiple sclerosis, enrolled in a pregnancy study. This specimen consisted of peripheral blood, obtained in the first trimester of pregnancy. The chain couples TRBV14 to TRBJ2-5; D is possibly TRBD2 (6 bases). The CDR3, as DNA: TGTGCCAGCAGCCAACTCGGGGGAAAAGAGACCCAGTACTTC. Its protein is CASSQLGGKETQYF.